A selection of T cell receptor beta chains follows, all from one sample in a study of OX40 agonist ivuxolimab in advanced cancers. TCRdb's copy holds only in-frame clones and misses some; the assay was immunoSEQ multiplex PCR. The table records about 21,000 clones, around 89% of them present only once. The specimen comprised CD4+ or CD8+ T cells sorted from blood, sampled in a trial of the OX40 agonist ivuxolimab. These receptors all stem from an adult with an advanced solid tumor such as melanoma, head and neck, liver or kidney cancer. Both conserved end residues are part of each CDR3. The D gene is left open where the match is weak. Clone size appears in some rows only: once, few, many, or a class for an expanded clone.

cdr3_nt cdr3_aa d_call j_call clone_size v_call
TGTGCCAGCAGCTTGGGTACGGGGACTGAAGCTTTCTTT CASSLGTGTEAFF . TRBJ1-1 . TRBV5-6
TGCGCCAGCAGCCCCCTACCGGGGACAGTAAACACTGAAGCTTTCTTT CASSPLPGTVNTEAFF TRBD1 TRBJ1-1 . TRBV4-1
TGTGCCAGCCGCCGGGCCTACCCCACCTACGAGCAGTACTTC CASRRAYPTYEQYF . TRBJ2-7 . TRBV6-1
TGTGCCAGCAGTTACTCGCTCCGGGGCAATGAGCAGTTCTTC CASSYSLRGNEQFF . TRBJ2-1 . TRBV6-5
TGTGCCAGCAGCTCGGGGTTTAAATCCTACACCTTC CASSSGFKSYTF . TRBJ1-2 . TRBV7-2
TGTGCCAGCAGCCTTTTCCCAGGGGGCTCTGGAAACACCATATATTTT CASSLFPGGSGNTIYF TRBD1 TRBJ1-3 once TRBV9
TGTGCCAGCAGCCCCAACAAGCGGGAGGTGGACACGGATACGCAGTATTTT CASSPNKREVDTDTQYF TRBD2 TRBJ2-3 . TRBV7-9
TGCGCCAGCAGCCTACTAGCGGGGGATGAGCAGTTCTTC CASSLLAGDEQFF TRBD2 TRBJ2-1 . TRBV10-1
TGTGCCAGCAGGGGGGCCGCGGGGGATATCGAGACCCAGTACTTC CASRGAAGDIETQYF . TRBJ2-5 . TRBV5-4
TGCAGCGTTTGGGATTTTAGCGGTTCCTCTAGCACAGATACGCAGTATTTT CSVWDFSGSSSTDTQYF . TRBJ2-3 . TRBV29-1
TGTGCCAGCAGCTTACGACAGAGCATGAACACTGAAGCTTTCTTT CASSLRQSMNTEAFF . TRBJ1-1 . TRBV4-2
TGTGCCAGCAGTTTAGCAGGGACAGGAGGCAATCAGCCCCAGCATTTT CASSLAGTGGNQPQHF TRBD1 TRBJ1-5 once TRBV27
TGTGCCACCAGCCCTAGCGGGGACACAGATACGCAGTATTTT CATSPSGDTDTQYF TRBD2 TRBJ2-3 . TRBV15
TGTGCCAGCAGGTATTCTGGGGAAAAACTGTTTTTT CASRYSGEKLFF . TRBJ1-4 once TRBV6-6
TGTGCCAGCAGCCCCCCTGCAGGGGCACGGGGCTACACCTTC CASSPPAGARGYTF . TRBJ1-2 . TRBV9
TGTGCCAGTAGTCCTCGGGACAGGGGATCAGGAAACACCATATATTTT CASSPRDRGSGNTIYF TRBD1 TRBJ1-3 . TRBV19
TGTGCCAGCAGCTTCCTAGCGTCAGCCACAGATACGCAGTATTTT CASSFLASATDTQYF . TRBJ2-3 . TRBV7-8
TGTGCCAGCAGCTTGAAGCTAGCGGGAGACGAGCAGTACTTC CASSLKLAGDEQYF TRBD2 TRBJ2-7 . TRBV5-4
TGTGCCAGTAGTATAAGTAGCGGGAAGTACAATGAGCAGTTCTTC CASSISSGKYNEQFF TRBD2 TRBJ2-1 . TRBV19
TGTGCCAGCAGTGAGCTTGACGGAGAAGCTAGCGGCACAGATACGCAGTATTTT CASSELDGEASGTDTQYF . TRBJ2-3 . TRBV6-1
TGTGCCAGCAGCTCTGGCGGGCCCACAGATACGCAGTATTTT CASSSGGPTDTQYF . TRBJ2-3 . TRBV7-9
TGCGCCAGCAGCCAAGTATGGCGACTAGCCAAAAACATTCAGTACTTC CASSQVWRLAKNIQYF . TRBJ2-4 . TRBV4-1
TGTGCCAGCAGTTACGCTGAGGGGAGCACTGAAGCTTTCTTT CASSYAEGSTEAFF . TRBJ1-1 . TRBV6-6
TGTGCCAGCAGTGAAGCCCCAGGGGCTGGAAACACCATATATTTT CASSEAPGAGNTIYF . TRBJ1-3 once TRBV6-1
TGTGCCAGCAGCTCCAGGGACTTCTTCTCCTACAATGAGCAGTTCTTC CASSSRDFFSYNEQFF . TRBJ2-1 . TRBV7-9
TGTGCCAGCAGCGGAGTTGCGGGACATACGCAGTATTTT CASSGVAGHTQYF . TRBJ2-3 . TRBV9
TGCGCCAGCAGCCCCTCCCCCGGGTTGATTGAAAAACTGTTTTTT CASSPSPGLIEKLFF . TRBJ1-4 few TRBV4-1
TGTGCCAGCAGTTTAGAAGGGACGGGTCAGCCCCAGCATTTT CASSLEGTGQPQHF . TRBJ1-5 few TRBV27
TGTGCCAGCAGCTTAGTCAGGCATGAGCAGTTCTTC CASSLVRHEQFF . TRBJ2-1 . TRBV13
TGTGCCAGCAGTGAAGGAGGATTCAATCAGCCCCAGCATTTT CASSEGGFNQPQHF . TRBJ1-5 . TRBV2
TGTGCCAGCAGCCCCGGGACAGGGGGTGTCAATGAGCAGTTCTTC CASSPGTGGVNEQFF TRBD1 TRBJ2-1 . TRBV7-9
TGTGCCAGCAGCGTAGCTGATTTGGGAGCGGAGGGGTTCTACGAGCAGTACTTC CASSVADLGAEGFYEQYF . TRBJ2-7 . TRBV9
TGCGCCAGCAGCTTAAGATCACCCACTGAAGCTTTCTTT CASSLRSPTEAFF . TRBJ1-1 . TRBV5-1
TGTGCCAGCAGTCCCCTGGACAGGGTAAACAACGAGCAGTACTTC CASSPLDRVNNEQYF TRBD1 TRBJ2-7 . TRBV27
TGTGCCAGCAAGGGTAGACACCACTACACCTTC CASKGRHHYTF . TRBJ1-2 . TRBV2
TGCGCCAGCAGCTTGGCTACAATGCCGGGACTAGCGGGGGGCGGCGAGCAGTACTTC CASSLATMPGLAGGGEQYF TRBD2 TRBJ2-7 . TRBV5-1
TGTGCCAGCAGTTTAGTAGGGACAGCTAGCGGGGATTACAATGAGCAGTTCTTC CASSLVGTASGDYNEQFF TRBD2 TRBJ2-1 once TRBV27
TGCGCCAGCAGTCACTCTGGGAGGGGCACAGATACGCAGTATTTT CASSHSGRGTDTQYF TRBD2 TRBJ2-3 . TRBV23-1
TGTGCCAGCAAGGGGAACACTGAAGCTTTCTTT CASKGNTEAFF . TRBJ1-1 few TRBV2